These 13 T cell receptor beta chains were all obtained from the same sample, sequenced in a study of radiation and T cells in renal cell carcinoma. Noted time point: blood 4 weeks post-SBRT, at nephrectomy. The treatment: 15 Gy SBRT to primary tumor, nephrectomy 4 weeks later. Profiled with immunoSEQ multiplex PCR; TCRdb holds only in-frame clones, not every one. The sample holds 65,000 or so clones, roughly 80% seen once. The sequences come from blood, collected from a patient whose treatment included radiotherapy and nephrectomy. All receptors derive from a man aged 55-75 years with renal cell carcinoma.

The chain recombines TRBV9 with TRBJ1-2; 7 bases line up with TRBD1. Per the germline V gene, CDR1 is SGDLS and CDR2 is YYNGEE. CDR3 length: 15 residues. The V and J ends lost 0 bases and 2 bases, in that order; junction bases with no gene match: 4. The CDR3 DNA reads TGTGCCAGCAGCGTAGCCCCACAGGGGAACTATGGCTACACCTTC. Protein sequence: CASSVAPQGNYGYTF. Full variable domain (missing parts from reference TRBV9 and TRBJ1-2): DSGVTQTPKHLITATGQRVTLRCSPRSGDLSVYWYQQSLDQGLQFLIQYYNGEERAKGNILERFSAQQFPDLHSELNLSSLELGDSALYFCASSVAPQGNYGYTFGSGTRLTVV.

The V call is TRBV5-6, the J call TRBJ2-5, with 8 bases aligning to TRBD2. The length of the CDR3 is 14 residues. Looked up from germline, CDR1 is SGHDT and CDR2 is YYEEEE. With V trimmed by 4 bases and J by 2 bases, 4 bases remained unmatched. The CDR3: CASSRIAGQETQYF. The CDR3 bases are TGTGCCAGCAGCCGAATAGCGGGGCAAGAGACCCAGTACTTC.

The gene calls are TRBV27 and TRBJ1-1; D not resolved. CDR3 length equals 15 residues. The ends were cut back, 6 bases at V and 2 bases at J, with 16 bases in the middle. Germline V lookup: CDR1 MNHEY, CDR2 SMNVEV (reference sequence). The CDR3 protein is CASRDHRLSNTEAFF. CDR3 sequence (DNA): TGTGCCAGCAGGGACCACAGACTTAGCAACACTGAAGCTTTCTTT.

The genes are TRBV10-3 and TRBJ2-3; 10 positions agree with TRBD2. The J segment lost 2 bases and the V segment lost 0 bases, leaving 2 bases of the junction unmatched. CDR1 ENHRY and CDR2 SYGVKD come from the germline V gene. CDR3 size: 16 residues. CDR3 in DNA: TGTGCCATCAGTGAGTCACTAGCGGGATTCACAGATACGCAGTATTTT. Translated, it gives CAISESLAGFTDTQYF.

This clone was recorded only once. V and J are TRBV11-2 and TRBJ2-1, with D unresolved. Between the trimmed V and J ends, which lost 5 bases and 6 bases, there was a span of 8 bases. Germline V gene lookup returns CDR1 SGHAT and CDR2 FQNNGV. CDR3 length: 12 amino acids. DNA of the CDR3: TGTGCCAGCAGCCACTATTTCAATGAGCAGTTCTTC. Translation gives CASSHYFNEQFF.

This chain joins TRBV5-1 and TRBJ2-5, with 7 bases aligning to TRBD1. The V gene end was trimmed by 0 bases and the J gene end by 1 base; junction bases not matched to a gene: 3. CDR1 is SGHRS and CDR2 is YFSETQ in the germline V gene. CDR3 size: 15 residues. In DNA, the CDR3 is TGCGCCAGCAGCTTGGCTCAGGGGGTCCAAGAGACCCAGTACTTC. The encoded protein is CASSLAQGVQETQYF.

V usage is TRBV2 and J usage is TRBJ1-3, with D unresolved. Trimming left V 5 bases short and J 4 bases short, with 9 bases between. Germline V gene lookup returns CDR1 SNHLY and CDR2 FYNNEI. This CDR3 has 13 amino acids. This CDR3 is CASSPGLGNTIYF. CDR3 sequence (DNA): TGTGCCAGCAGTCCGGGCTTGGGAAACACCATATATTTT. The whole variable domain, remainder taken from reference TRBV2 and TRBJ1-3, is EPEVTQTPSHQVTQMGQEVILRCVPISNHLYFYWYRQILGQKVEFLVSFYNNEISEKSEIFDDQFSVERPDGSNFTLKIRSTKLEDSAMYFCASSPGLGNTIYFGEGSWLTVV.

This chain links TRBV2 with TRBJ1-5; D is undetermined. Looked up from germline, CDR1 is SNHLY and CDR2 is FYNNEI. The CDR3 is made up of 16 amino acids. Between the trimmed V and J ends, which lost 6 bases and 0 bases, there was a span of 15 bases. The CDR3 spells CASRSVIGSSNQPQHF. As DNA, the CDR3 is TGTGCCAGCAGGTCGGTAATAGGGAGTAGCAATCAGCCCCAGCATTTT.

This sequence joins TRBV19 and TRBJ2-3, with 7 bases aligning to TRBD2. The germline gives CDR1 LNHDA, CDR2 SQIVND (reference sequence). The CDR3 contains 13 residues. V lost 2 bases to trimming and J lost 6 bases; unmatched junction nucleotides: 2. The CDR3 loop is CASSILAADTQYF. As DNA, the CDR3 is TGTGCCAGTAGTATACTAGCGGCCGATACGCAGTATTTT.

The chain is built from TRBV30 and TRBJ1-1; D unresolved. CDR3 length: 14 amino acids. Germline CDR1 reads GTSNPN; CDR2 reads SVGIG (reference sequence). The V gene lost 1 base and the J gene lost 3 bases, with 12 bases spanning the gap. CDR3 nucleotides: TGTGCCTGGAGTGGAGGGATAGGCGACACTGAAGCTTTCTTT. It translates to CAWSGGIGDTEAFF.

The rearrangement links TRBV10-1 to TRBJ1-4; unclear D gene. Trimming removed 3 bases at V and 8 bases at J, with 13 bases between. The CDR3 is 14 amino acids. CDR1 is WNHNN and CDR2 is SYGVQD in the germline V gene (reference sequence). The CDR3 coding sequence is TGCGCCAGCAGTGATGGGAGCCATGGGGAAAAACTGTTTTTT. Translating gives CASSDGSHGEKLFF.

This clone was seen once. This chain uses TRBV6-1 with TRBJ2-2; unclear D gene. CDR3 length: 16 amino acids. Germline V gene lookup returns CDR1 MNHNS and CDR2 SASEGT. V was clipped by 3 bases and J by 2 bases, with 13 bases between them. DNA for the CDR3: TGTGCCAGCAGTGACCCCACCAGGTCTAACACCGGGGAGCTGTTTTTT. It yields the protein CASSDPTRSNTGELFF.

The chain combines TRBV19 with TRBJ2-3, with 8 bases that match TRBD1. CDR3 size: 14 residues. Germline loops: CDR1 LNHDA, CDR2 SQIVND (reference sequence). Germline trimming cut 6 bases from V and 2 bases from J; bases unmatched to any gene: 4. The DNA for the CDR3 is TGTGCCAGTAGGAGACAGGGGAACACAGATACGCAGTATTTT. This encodes CASRRQGNTDTQYF. The full variable domain, in which reference TRBV19 and TRBJ2-3 provide the parts outside the CDR3, is DGGITQSPKYLFRKEGQNVTLSCEQNLNHDAMYWYRQDPGQGLRLIYYSQIVNDFQKGDIAEGYSVSREKKESFPLTVTSAQKNPTAFYLCASRRQGNTDTQYFGPGTRLTVL.